This is a list of T cell receptor beta chains from one sample in a study of cytomegalovirus exposure and HLA in healthy donors. The method was immunoSEQ multiplex PCR; TCRdb's version includes in-frame clones alone and lacks a portion of them. This table holds 55,000 to 65,000 clones, approximately 75% found once. Sequencing was done on a sample of PBMCs. Receptors originate from a man younger than 40 in good health and CMV-seropositive. The CDR3 runs from the conserved cysteine through the conserved F or W. The D gene is left open where the match is weak. Not all rows give a size; the values are once, few, many and, for expanded clones, a class.

TRBJ2-5	TRBV10-3	.	.	15	TGTGCCATCAGTGAGTCCCTAGCCACGAAGGGGACCCAGTACTTC	CAISESLATKGTQYF
TRBJ2-1	TRBV7-2	.	TRBD2	17	TGTGCCAGCAGCTTGGCTAGCGGATCCCACTCCTACAATGAGCAGTTCTTC	CASSLASGSHSYNEQFF
TRBJ2-5	TRBV12-5	.	.	13	TGTGCTAGTGGTGGGACAATCCCCGAGACCCAGTACTTC	CASGGTIPETQYF
TRBJ2-1	TRBV4-3	.	TRBD2	18	TGCGCCAGCAGCCAAGCCTCCCTAGCGGGGGGGTACTACAATGAGCAGTTCTTC	CASSQASLAGGYYNEQFF
TRBJ1-1	TRBV18	.	.	14	TGTGCCAGCTCACCGGGACATCTGAACACTGAAGCTTTCTTT	CASSPGHLNTEAFF
TRBJ2-5	TRBV29-1	.	TRBD1	13	TGCAGCGTTCACAGACAGGGGACGAAGACCCAGTACTTC	CSVHRQGTKTQYF
TRBJ1-6	TRBV7-2	.	TRBD1	19	TGTGCCAGCAGCTTGAAACCGGGACAGGGCGCGGGAGGTAATTCACCCCTCCACTTT	CASSLKPGQGAGGNSPLHF
TRBJ1-2	TRBV30	few	.	12	TGTGCCTGGACGAGGGCGTCGTATGGCTACACCTTC	CAWTRASYGYTF
TRBJ2-1	TRBV19	.	TRBD2	14	TGTGCCAGTAGAGCGGGGGGTGTTTACAATGAGCAGTTCTTC	CASRAGGVYNEQFF
TRBJ2-7	TRBV5-1	.	TRBD2	14	TGCGCCAGCAGTACTCGGGACTACGGCTACGAGCAGTACTTC	CASSTRDYGYEQYF
TRBJ2-2	TRBV19	.	.	13	TGTGCCAGTAGTATGAGGAGCGTCGGGGAGCTGTTTTTT	CASSMRSVGELFF
TRBJ2-7	TRBV7-2	.	TRBD2	16	TGTGCCAGCAGCTTAGGATCTAGCGGGGGCTCCTACGAGCAGTACTTC	CASSLGSSGGSYEQYF
TRBJ2-2	TRBV4-3	.	.	16	TGCGCCAGCAGCCAAGACCGGGAACTTGACACCGGGGAGCTGTTTTTT	CASSQDRELDTGELFF
TRBJ1-5	TRBV7-6	.	.	13	TGTGCCAGCAGCTTAGGAGGAGGACAGCCCCAGCATTTT	CASSLGGGQPQHF
TRBJ2-7	TRBV6-6	.	TRBD1	15	TGTGCCAGCGGGACAGGGGGCGTTACCCGGTACGAGCAGTACTTC	CASGTGGVTRYEQYF
TRBJ2-6	TRBV6-6	.	.	14	TGTGCCAGCAGTTCTAACTCTGGGGCCAACGTCCTGACTTTC	CASSSNSGANVLTF
TRBJ1-4	TRBV5-1	once	TRBD1	19	TGCGCCAGCAGCTTAGATCGGGACAGGGGGTACTTTGCGGATGAAAAACTGTTTTTT	CASSLDRDRGYFADEKLFF
TRBJ1-2	TRBV7-2	.	.	13	TGTGCCAGCAGCAAGTGGCAGGAGGATGGCTACACCTTC	CASSKWQEDGYTF
TRBJ1-5	TRBV4-1	.	.	14	TGCGCCAGCAGCCAGGAGGCCTTGGTTCAGCCCCAGCATTTT	CASSQEALVQPQHF
TRBJ1-5	TRBV5-4	few	.	15	TGTGCCAGCAGCTTGGCCGGGAATAGCAATCAGCCCCAGCATTTT	CASSLAGNSNQPQHF
TRBJ2-2	TRBV11-3	.	TRBD1	15	TGTGCCAGCAGCCTAAGACAGGGGTTCACCGGGGAGCTGTTTTTT	CASSLRQGFTGELFF
TRBJ2-3	TRBV6-5	.	TRBD1	13	TGTGCCAGCACCCTGGGAACAGGGGGTACGCAGTATTTT	CASTLGTGGTQYF
TRBJ1-1	TRBV15	.	TRBD1	13	TGTGCCACGGTGGGACAGCCAGGGACTGAAGCTTTCTTT	CATVGQPGTEAFF